These 24 T cell receptor beta chains originate from one sample sequenced in a study of T cells in localized non-small cell lung cancer. Sequencing used immunoSEQ multiplex PCR; TCRdb keeps in-frame clones, though not all of them. Seen here are roughly 7,800 clones, approximately 95% observed once, and the top ten hold around 2.7%. The sample here was peripheral blood, taken before any cancer treatment. Receptor source: a woman aged 35 to 70 with stage I lung adenocarcinoma.

This chain uses TRBV5-1 with TRBJ2-5; either TRBD1 or TRBD2 may fit D (6 bases each). CDR1 SGHRS and CDR2 YFSETQ come from the germline V gene. V gave up 0 bases and J gave up 3 bases, with 9 bases separating them. The CDR3 consists of 14 residues. The CDR3 spells CASSLVGGEETQYF. CDR3 sequence (DNA): TGCGCCAGCAGCTTGGTGGGGGGCGAAGAGACCCAGTACTTC.

This CDR3 reads CASSPTSGRTDTQYF. CDR3 sequence (DNA): TGTGCCAGCAGTCCCACCAGCGGGCGAACAGATACGCAGTATTTT. This rearrangement joins TRBV7-7 to TRBJ2-3, with D possibly matching TRBD2 (6 bases). V was shortened by 6 bases and J by 3 bases, with 16 bases between the two germline ends. The CDR3 consists of 15 residues. Germline CDR1 SSHAT, CDR2 FNYEAQ (reference sequence).

The rearrangement joins TRBV19 to TRBJ2-3; D remains ambiguous. V dropped 9 bases and J dropped 8 bases, with 18 bases sitting between them. The CDR3 length is 13 residues. Germline assignment: CDR1 LNHDA and CDR2 SQIVND (reference sequence). The CDR3 DNA reads TGTGCCAGCAGAAACCCCTCCGGAACTACGCAGTATTTT. As protein: CASRNPSGTTQYF.

V is TRBV19 and J is TRBJ2-2, with D hard to call. The germline V gene has CDR1 LNHDA and CDR2 SQIVND (reference sequence). V was clipped by 4 bases and J by 3 bases, with 12 bases between them. CDR3 length: 15 residues. This CDR3 is CASSTLVSYTGELFF. DNA of the CDR3: TGTGCCAGTAGTACACTCGTATCTTACACCGGGGAGCTGTTTTTT.

The CDR3 is CASSPGTSSYEQYF. CDR3 bases: TGCGCCAGCAGCCCCGGGACTAGCTCCTACGAGCAGTACTTC. The chain is built from TRBV5-1 and TRBJ2-7; TRBD2 matches at 8 bases. The CDR3 spans 14 residues. CDR1 and CDR2 from the germline V gene are SGHRS and YFSETQ. V dropped 4 bases and J dropped 0; count of bases not matched to a gene: 3.

The V gene is TRBV19, the J gene TRBJ2-3; D is possibly TRBD1 (5 bases). The V and J ends lost 4 bases and 8 bases respectively, with 13 bases between them. The germline gives CDR1 LNHDA, CDR2 SQIVND (reference sequence). The length of the CDR3 is 13 residues. CDR3 protein: CASSSQGSLTQYF. The CDR3 bases are TGTGCCAGTAGTAGCCAGGGAAGCCTTACGCAGTATTTT.

The chain links TRBV18 to TRBJ2-2; no firm D call. V was clipped by 3 bases and J by 6 bases, with 11 bases between them. The CDR3 is 14 residues long. Germline V gene sequence: CDR1 KGHSH, CDR2 LQKENI. The CDR3 sequence: CASSPRSAAGELFF. As DNA, the CDR3 is TGTGCCAGCTCACCGAGGAGCGCCGCCGGGGAGCTGTTTTTT.

The chain joins TRBV7-7 to TRBJ2-5; 8 bases agree with TRBD1. V dropped 5 bases and J dropped 5; count of bases not matched to a gene: 7. Germline-derived CDR1 and CDR2 are SSHAT and FNYEAQ (reference sequence). The CDR3 covers 14 residues. The CDR3 DNA sequence: TGTGCCAGCAGCCTGGACAGGGCAGGGGAGACCCAGTACTTC. Translated, it gives CASSLDRAGETQYF.

The chain uses TRBV29-1 and TRBJ2-7, with 7 bases that match TRBD1. The CDR3 totals 14 residues. Germline trimming cut 7 bases from V and 5 bases from J; bases unmatched to any gene: 14. CDR1 SQVTM and CDR2 ANQGSEA come from the germline V gene. CDR3 DNA sequence: TGCAGCGCCACCTCCGCGACAGGGTACGACGAGCAGTACTTC. As protein: CSATSATGYDEQYF.

The chain uses TRBV5-1 and TRBJ1-5, with 7 bases identical to TRBD1. From germline, CDR1 is SGHRS and CDR2 YFSETQ. Unmatched junction bases numbered 3, after V lost 4 bases and J lost 2 bases. There are 14 residues in the CDR3. CDR3 sequence reads: CASSEGQGNQPQHF. CDR3 DNA sequence: TGCGCCAGCAGCGAAGGACAGGGCAATCAGCCCCAGCATTTT.

The J gene is TRBJ1-1, the V gene TRBV5-1; D is perhaps TRBD1 (5 bases). The V end was cut by 2 bases, the J end by 5 bases, with 10 bases between. The germline CDR1 and CDR2 sequences are SGHRS and YFSETQ. The CDR3 spans 13 residues. This CDR3 is CASSFEGSTEAFF. CDR3 bases: TGCGCCAGCAGCTTTGAGGGGAGTACTGAAGCTTTCTTT.

The chain carries TRBV9 and TRBJ2-7; a weak D match, TRBD1 (6 bases). V shed 4 bases and J shed 5 bases, with 13 bases lying between them. This CDR3 is 13 amino acids long. The germline V gene has CDR1 SGDLS and CDR2 YYNGEE. DNA for the CDR3: TGTGCCAGCAGCCCAGGGGTCCGAGACGAGCAGTACTTC. Protein: CASSPGVRDEQYF.

The rearrangement links TRBV7-9 to TRBJ2-1; D possibly corresponds to TRBD2 (5 bases). The germline V gene has CDR1 SEHNR and CDR2 FQNEAQ (reference sequence). The CDR3 is 14 residues long. With 6 bases removed from V and 9 bases from J, the gap between germline ends came to 18 bases. CDR3 DNA sequence: TGTGCCAGCAGTCAAAGATCGGGAATGAGTGAGCAGTTCTTC. Translated, it gives CASSQRSGMSEQFF.

This rearrangement joins TRBV29-1 to TRBJ2-5; D not certain. From germline, CDR1 is SQVTM and CDR2 ANQGSEA. The CDR3 covers 11 residues. The ends were cut back, 5 bases at V and 11 bases at J, with 15 bases in the middle. The CDR3 sequence is CSVRDWVSQYF. The CDR3 coding sequence is TGCAGCGTTCGAGACTGGGTTTCTCAGTACTTC.

The chain carries TRBV19 and TRBJ1-5, with D tentatively TRBD1 (5 bases). Trimming left V 3 bases short and J 11 bases short, with 17 bases between. The CDR3 is 14 amino acids. Germline V gives CDR1 LNHDA, CDR2 SQIVND (reference sequence). DNA of the CDR3: TGTGCCAGTAGTATTGGGACCGGGTGGGGGACCCAGCATTTT. It yields the protein CASSIGTGWGTQHF.

This sequence joins TRBV6-1 and TRBJ1-5; TRBD1 matches 9 bases. This CDR3 contains 16 residues. Per the germline V gene, CDR1 is MNHNS and CDR2 is SASEGT. Germline trimming cut 0 bases from V and 6 bases from J; bases unmatched to any gene: 6. Here the CDR3 DNA reads TGTGCCAGCAGTGAAGCGGACAGGGGCCCGGGTCAGCCCCAGCATTTT. Amino acid sequence: CASSEADRGPGQPQHF.

The J gene is TRBJ2-6, the V gene TRBV4-1, with 9 bases aligning to TRBD1. CDR3 length: 18 amino acids. V dropped 3 bases and J dropped 0; count of bases not matched to a gene: 6. The germline CDR1 and CDR2 sequences are MGHRA and YSYEKL. The CDR3 region is CASSHPGQGLSGANVLTF. As DNA, the CDR3 is TGCGCCAGCAGCCATCCGGGACAGGGACTCTCTGGGGCCAACGTCCTGACTTTC.

This clone was seen only once. The rearrangement links TRBV28 to TRBJ1-5; 9 bases fit TRBD1. Per the germline V gene, CDR1 is MDHEN and CDR2 is SYDVKM. J was trimmed by 1 base and V by 1 base; bases with no gene match: 5. The CDR3 runs to 17 residues. The CDR3 spells CASSLYPTGGSNQPQHF. Written as DNA, the CDR3 is TGTGCCAGCAGTTTATACCCGACAGGGGGGAGCAATCAGCCCCAGCATTTT.

The chain recombines TRBV29-1 with TRBJ1-4; perhaps TRBD1 as D (5 bases). Germline V gene data show CDR1 as SQVTM and CDR2 as ANQGSEA. Trimming cost V 5 bases and J 5 bases, with 12 bases left between them. The CDR3 runs to 13 residues. The CDR3 sequence is CSVSGASNEKLFF. The CDR3 bases are TGCAGCGTTTCCGGGGCGAGCAATGAAAAACTGTTTTTT.

J is TRBJ1-1 and V is TRBV7-9; 8 nucleotides match TRBD1. The CDR3 is 15 amino acids. The germline V gene has CDR1 SEHNR and CDR2 FQNEAQ (reference sequence). The V gene end was trimmed by 1 base and the J gene end by 0 bases; junction bases not matched to a gene: 1. DNA of the CDR3: TGTGCCAGCAGCTTAGGGACAGGGCTGAACACTGAAGCTTTCTTT. Translating it yields CASSLGTGLNTEAFF.

The gene calls are TRBV6-6 and TRBJ2-1; D is ambiguous. Deletions cut 6 bases from V and 6 bases from J, with 9 bases between. Germline-derived CDR1 and CDR2 are MNHNY and SVGAGI (reference sequence). The CDR3 sequence is 12 residues long. The CDR3 is CASSIESNEQFF. The CDR3 nucleotides read TGTGCCAGCAGCATAGAATCCAATGAGCAGTTCTTC.

The chain recombines TRBV27 with TRBJ2-7, with D tentatively TRBD1 or TRBD2 (6 bases each). This CDR3 is built from 16 residues. V lost 0 bases and J lost 4, with 16 bases in between. Germline CDR1 and CDR2: MNHEY and SMNVEV (reference sequence). The CDR3 reads CASSLSIPRGLYEQYF. The CDR3 DNA reads as TGTGCCAGCAGTTTATCAATACCCCGGGGGCTTTACGAGCAGTACTTC.

The CDR3 nucleotides read TGTGCCAGCAGCTTAGCGCAGGGGGGTACGCAGTATTTT. Translation gives CASSLAQGGTQYF. The J gene is TRBJ2-3, the V gene TRBV7-9; possibly TRBD1 for D (7 bases). Trimming removed 0 bases at V and 8 bases at J, with 9 bases between. The CDR3 consists of 13 residues. The germline V gene has CDR1 SEHNR and CDR2 FQNEAQ (reference sequence).

This chain connects TRBV7-3 to TRBJ2-1; D is ambiguous. In germline, CDR1 is SGHTA, CDR2 FQGTGA. V shed 2 bases and J shed 7 bases, with 12 bases lying between them. The CDR3 is made up of 14 amino acids. The DNA for the CDR3 is TGTGCCAGCAGCTTACGACCTGACGGGAATGAGCAGTTCTTC. This codes for CASSLRPDGNEQFF.